The rows below give T cell receptor beta chains drawn from one sample of a study of human T cells and chemical hapten exposure. TCRdb processed the RACE reads anew with MiXCR; each CDR3 protein has one entry. The sample consists of 150,000 to 200,000 distinct CDR3 sequences, 24% of them appearing once. Sequences were derived from whole blood, sampled in connection with sensitization to the hapten diphenylcyclopropenone (DPC). Receptor source: a woman aged 35 to 49 with alopecia areata. Some clones in this sample may be carry-over from other donors' samples. Both conserved end residues are part of each CDR3. D genes are given only for firm matches. Rows may omit the clone size; those that give it use once, few, many or a size class.

d_call: TRBD1
j_call: TRBJ1-5
v_call: TRBV6-5
clone_size: -
cdr3_aa: CASGTGGRNQPQHF
cdr3_nt: TGTGCCAGCGGTACAGGGGGGCGCAATCAGCCCCAGCATTTT

d_call: -
j_call: TRBJ2-2
v_call: TRBV28
clone_size: many
cdr3_aa: CASRRWDTGELFF
cdr3_nt: TGTGCCTCCCGACGGTGGGACACCGGGGAGCTGTTTTTT

d_call: -
j_call: TRBJ2-7
v_call: TRBV15
clone_size: -
cdr3_aa: CATSRGAAYEQYF
cdr3_nt: TGTGCCACCAGCAGGGGGGCCGCCTACGAGCAGTACTTC

d_call: -
j_call: TRBJ1-2
v_call: TRBV3-1
clone_size: -
cdr3_aa: CASSQDFTGHGYTF
cdr3_nt: TGTGCCAGCAGCCAAGATTTCACAGGGCATGGCTACACCTTC

d_call: -
j_call: TRBJ2-6
v_call: TRBV2
clone_size: few
cdr3_aa: CASSSEGTGANVLTF
cdr3_nt: TGTGCCAGCAGTTCCGAGGGGACTGGGGCCAACGTCCTGACTTTC

d_call: TRBD2
j_call: TRBJ2-3
v_call: TRBV4-2
clone_size: few
cdr3_aa: CASSQGTSGSTDTQYF
cdr3_nt: TGTGCCAGCAGCCAAGGAACTAGCGGGAGCACAGATACGCAGTATTTT

d_call: TRBD2
j_call: TRBJ2-5
v_call: TRBV27
clone_size: once
cdr3_aa: CASKTSGRPETQYF
cdr3_nt: TGTGCCAGCAAGACTAGCGGGAGGCCGGAGACCCAGTACTTC

d_call: -
j_call: TRBJ2-7
v_call: TRBV6-5
clone_size: few
cdr3_aa: CASSSVLKGSGEQYF
cdr3_nt: TGTGCCAGCAGTTCGGTCCTGAAAGGTTCGGGAGAGCAGTACTTC

d_call: -
j_call: TRBJ2-1
v_call: TRBV6-1
clone_size: many
cdr3_aa: CASSRDYNEQFF
cdr3_nt: TGTGCCAGCAGTCGGGACTACAATGAGCAGTTCTTC

d_call: -
j_call: TRBJ2-5
v_call: TRBV10-2
clone_size: -
cdr3_aa: CASSPGFRVRETQYF
cdr3_nt: TGCGCCAGCAGCCCAGGTTTCAGGGTACGAGAGACCCAGTACTTC

d_call: -
j_call: TRBJ2-2
v_call: TRBV4-1
clone_size: -
cdr3_aa: CASSQVGGPGELFF
cdr3_nt: TGCGCCAGCAGCCAAGTTGGGGGGCCCGGGGAGCTGTTTTTT

d_call: -
j_call: TRBJ2-1
v_call: TRBV27
clone_size: -
cdr3_aa: CASSLSEGDHYNEQFF
cdr3_nt: TGTGCCAGCAGTTTATCAGAGGGGGACCATTACAATGAGCAGTTCTTC

d_call: -
j_call: TRBJ2-1
v_call: TRBV29-1
clone_size: few
cdr3_aa: CSVENGRDNEQFF
cdr3_nt: TGCAGCGTTGAAAATGGCAGGGACAATGAGCAGTTCTTC

d_call: -
j_call: TRBJ2-5
v_call: TRBV5-1
clone_size: -
cdr3_aa: CASSFYGSSIPRETQYF
cdr3_nt: TGCGCCAGCAGCTTTTATGGGTCTAGCATTCCCAGGGAGACCCAGTACTTC

d_call: TRBD2
j_call: TRBJ2-1
v_call: TRBV5-1
clone_size: -
cdr3_aa: CASSLTSGSSYNEQFF
cdr3_nt: TGCGCCAGCAGTCTCACTAGCGGGAGCTCCTACAATGAGCAGTTCTTC

d_call: -
j_call: TRBJ1-2
v_call: TRBV9
clone_size: many
cdr3_aa: CASSRDSLPNYGYTF
cdr3_nt: TGTGCCAGCAGCCGAGACAGTCTCCCTAACTATGGCTACACCTTC

d_call: TRBD2
j_call: TRBJ2-3
v_call: TRBV28
clone_size: -
cdr3_aa: CASRLGGGPRLTDTQYF
cdr3_nt: TGTGCCAGCAGACTGGGGGGAGGGCCGAGATTAACAGATACGCAGTATTTT

d_call: TRBD2
j_call: TRBJ2-2
v_call: TRBV7-2
clone_size: -
cdr3_aa: CASSLGTSGVTGELFF
cdr3_nt: TGTGCCAGCAGCTTAGGGACTAGCGGGGTCACCGGGGAGCTGTTTTTT

d_call: TRBD2
j_call: TRBJ2-7
v_call: TRBV20-1
clone_size: -
cdr3_aa: CSANPGLAGNEQYF
cdr3_nt: TGCAGTGCTAATCCGGGACTAGCGGGTAATGAGCAGTACTTC

d_call: -
j_call: TRBJ2-7
v_call: TRBV28
clone_size: -
cdr3_aa: CASGYRVGDEQYF
cdr3_nt: TGTGCCAGCGGTTACAGGGTCGGGGACGAGCAGTACTTC

d_call: -
j_call: TRBJ2-2
v_call: TRBV11-3
clone_size: -
cdr3_aa: CASSAFPAGELFF
cdr3_nt: TGTGCCAGCAGCGCCTTCCCCGCCGGGGAGCTGTTTTTT

d_call: -
j_call: TRBJ2-2
v_call: TRBV12-3/TRBV12-4
clone_size: -
cdr3_aa: CASSPRRITGTLNTGELFF
cdr3_nt: TGTGCCAGCAGTCCCCGCCGAATTACAGGGACCCTTAACACCGGGGAGCTGTTTTTT

d_call: TRBD1
j_call: TRBJ1-1
v_call: TRBV7-2
clone_size: many
cdr3_aa: CASSPGQGWAEAFF
cdr3_nt: TGTGCCAGCAGTCCAGGACAGGGATGGGCTGAAGCTTTCTTT

d_call: -
j_call: TRBJ1-2
v_call: TRBV28
clone_size: -
cdr3_aa: CASSTGTDSRYTF
cdr3_nt: TGTGCCAGCAGTACCGGGACCGACTCTCGCTACACCTTC

d_call: TRBD2
j_call: TRBJ2-5
v_call: TRBV20-1
clone_size: few
cdr3_aa: CSAALTSGSQETQYF
cdr3_nt: TGCAGTGCTGCGCTGACTAGCGGGAGTCAAGAGACCCAGTACTTC

d_call: -
j_call: TRBJ1-1
v_call: TRBV29-1
clone_size: many
cdr3_aa: CSVEARVGKAEAFF
cdr3_nt: TGCAGCGTTGAAGCCAGGGTGGGAAAGGCTGAAGCTTTCTTT

d_call: -
j_call: TRBJ2-7
v_call: TRBV12-3/TRBV12-4
clone_size: few
cdr3_aa: CASSLMPYEQYF
cdr3_nt: TGTGCCAGCAGTTTAATGCCCTACGAGCAGTACTTC

d_call: -
j_call: TRBJ2-1
v_call: TRBV20-1
clone_size: -
cdr3_aa: CSASKVEQFF
cdr3_nt: TGCAGTGCTAGTAAAGTCGAGCAGTTCTTC